This T cell receptor (beta chain) appears in the sequencing data of a study of OX40 agonist ivuxolimab in advanced cancers. Study information: Prior checkpoint blockade (anti-PD-1, anti-PD-L1 or anti-CTLA-4) was permitted; roughly 40% had it.

Clones were read by immunoSEQ multiplex PCR, and TCRdb kept only the in-frame ones, dropping some. The table lists 15,000 to 20,000 clones, roughly nine tenths of them singletons. Study-wide findings and caveats: Researchers did not establish what antigens the expanded peripheral T cells target. Dose levels from 0.1 to 3.0 mg/kg saw CD4+ and CD8+ blood T cells expand clonally by week 6.

Germline V gene lookup returns CDR1 SGHNT and CDR2 YENEEA. This CDR3 contains 14 residues. The germline V and J ends were trimmed by 4 bases and 0 bases, with 9 bases remaining between them. Remarks on this clone: What it binds is unknown.

The receptor was isolated from an adult with an advanced solid tumor such as melanoma, head and neck, liver or kidney cancer. The sample here was CD4+ or CD8+ T cells sorted from blood, taken in a trial of the OX40 agonist ivuxolimab. The chain has TRBV11-3 and TRBJ1-2, with D perhaps matching TRBD1 (6 bases). This CDR3 reads CASSSNRANYGYTF. In DNA, the CDR3 is TGTGCCAGCAGCTCTAACAGGGCTAACTATGGCTACACCTTC.